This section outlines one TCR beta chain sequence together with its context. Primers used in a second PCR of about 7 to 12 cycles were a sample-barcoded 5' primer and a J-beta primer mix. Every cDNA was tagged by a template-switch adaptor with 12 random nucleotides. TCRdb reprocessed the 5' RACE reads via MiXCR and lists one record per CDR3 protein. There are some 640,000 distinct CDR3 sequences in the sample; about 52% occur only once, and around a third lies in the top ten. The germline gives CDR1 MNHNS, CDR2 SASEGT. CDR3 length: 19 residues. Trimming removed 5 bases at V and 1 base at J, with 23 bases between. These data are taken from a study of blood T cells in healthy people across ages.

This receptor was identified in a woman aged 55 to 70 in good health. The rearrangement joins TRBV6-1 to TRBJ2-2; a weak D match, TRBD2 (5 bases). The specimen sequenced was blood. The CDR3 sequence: CASSHLLATDGMNTGELFF. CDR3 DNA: TGTGCCAGCAGTCATCTCCTCGCTACCGACGGGATGAACACCGGGGAGCTGTTTTTT.